This T cell receptor (beta chain) was sequenced in a study of T cells after yellow fever vaccination (dated by TCRdb to between 2017 and 2020). About the study as a whole: The SMART-Seq v4 Ultra Low Input RNA kit was used to prepare libraries from fractions with low cell numbers. Blood was collected at multiple timepoints before and after primary and secondary immunization, and bulk PBMC replicates and cell subsets were isolated. Two healthy male donors, one aged 18 to 30 and one aged 30 to 40 years, were included in the cohort. To track T-cell clones before and after primary and booster YFV17D yellow fever vaccination, bulk TCR alpha and beta repertoires were sequenced longitudinally.

The meaning of the sample's treatment or condition label: live attenuated yellow fever vaccine strain. A standard Ficoll-Paque protocol was used to isolate PBMCs from peripheral blood. Dynabeads CD4 and CD8 positive selection kits were used to isolate CD4 and CD8 T-cell fractions. TriZol was used to extract RNA from bulk PBMCs, from CD4 and CD8 fractions, and from dextramer-positive and dextramer-negative fractions. TCR cDNA was synthesized by 5'RACE template switching, which introduced a universal primer site and unique molecular identifiers. Priming of cDNA synthesis was performed from both the TCR alpha and TCR beta constant segments. Libraries were amplified in two PCR steps, with sample barcodes and sequencing adapters added in the second step. Sequencing of the libraries was done on either Illumina HiSeq 2500 (2x100 bp) or NovaSeq (2x150 bp). The study's processing was this. Demultiplexing of reads and collapsing into UMI consensus sequences were performed with MIGEC, and V(D)J alignment was carried out with MiXCR. Vaccine-responding clonotypes were defined with edgeR using replicate PBMC samples, requiring FDR below 0.01 and a log2 fold change above 5 up to day 15. Each bulk clonotype was labeled CD4 or CD8 based on which sequenced repertoire, CD4 or CD8, contained the clonotype at higher abundance. The raw public data were reprocessed by TCRdb itself: fastp quality trimming at Q25, MiXCR clonotype calling, in-frame beta chains only. Each CDR3 protein gets just one entry, which takes the most common genes and DNA from the rows behind it. V and J calls and clone size were set by TCRdb, not the authors. This sample is represented by about 160,000 distinct CDR3 sequences; more than 5.5% of them were singletons. The ten largest account for approximately 2.5% of the sample.

CDR1 and CDR2 are read off the germline V gene (reference sequence) as LNHNV and YYDKDF. Its CDR3 holds 12 amino acids, cysteine through phenylalanine. This entry keeps only the CDR3 DNA: 36 bases, framed from base 1. Relative to germline, V is 4 bases shorter and J is 6 bases shorter, with 8 bases between their ends. In the case of this clonotype: Its antigen is still unknown. Per-nucleotide qualities are absent, and no much larger clonotype sits a single base away.

The study at large found these results: Computational filtering was required because FACS-sorted repertoires could contain abundant contaminating clonotypes from the bulk population. A small share of clonotypes was detected in both CD4 and CD8 compartments, with the overlap likely arising from convergent recombination. After the booster, most clones that had expanded after primary vaccination were detected again (about 97% of CD4 and more than 85% of CD8), suggesting broad maintenance of memory. Because only two donors were included in the study, the extent to which the findings can be generalized is limited. The secondary T-cell response was found to be weaker but faster than the primary response, with a peak reached on day 5 rather than on day 15.

The chain is assembled from TRBV15 and TRBJ2-3; the D gene cannot be named for sure. This TCR was recovered from a man aged 18 to 29 who received the YFV17D yellow fever vaccine. The starting material was CD4+ T cells sorted from PBMCs, obtained roughly 5 days after the first yellow fever vaccination. The nucleotide sequence reads as follows: TGTGCCACCAGCATAGATTTCGATACGCAGTATTTT. This codes for CATSIDFDTQYF.